This T cell receptor beta chain was recovered during a study of blood T cell repertoires in COVID-19. Germline V gene data show CDR1 as MNHGY and CDR2 as SVAAGI. The CDR3 length is 15 residues. Trimming at V came to 6 bases and at J to 4 bases, leaving 8 bases not matched to a gene. Method: immunoSEQ multiplex PCR; TCRdb's copy keeps in-frame clones and lacks some. The sample lists tens of thousands of clones; more than 65% were seen once. The gene calls are TRBV6-9 and TRBJ2-1, with TRBD1 matching over 8 bases. The sequence derives from a human donor in a cohort sampled during active COVID-19. Sequenced: peripheral blood. CDR3 DNA: TGTGCCAGCAGGCCACGGACAGGGAATTACAATGAGCAGTTCTTC. Translated, it gives CASRPRTGNYNEQFF.